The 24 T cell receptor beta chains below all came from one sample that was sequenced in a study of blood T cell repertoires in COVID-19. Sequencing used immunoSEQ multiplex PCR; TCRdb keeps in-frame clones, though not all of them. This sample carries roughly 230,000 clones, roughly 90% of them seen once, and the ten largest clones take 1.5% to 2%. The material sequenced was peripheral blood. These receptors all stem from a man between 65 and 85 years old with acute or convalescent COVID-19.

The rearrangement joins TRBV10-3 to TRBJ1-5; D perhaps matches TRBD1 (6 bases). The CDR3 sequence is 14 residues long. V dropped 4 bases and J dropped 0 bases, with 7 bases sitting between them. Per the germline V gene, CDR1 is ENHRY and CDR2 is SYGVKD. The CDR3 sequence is CAISAGDSNQPQHF. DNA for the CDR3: TGTGCCATCAGTGCAGGGGATAGCAATCAGCCCCAGCATTTT.

CDR3 nucleotide sequence: TGTGCCAGCAGTGATCCGGCCAGGTTCAATCAGCCCCAGCATTTT. Protein product: CASSDPARFNQPQHF. The chain employs TRBV2 and TRBJ1-5, with unresolved D. Trimming pared 3 bases from V and 3 bases from J, leaving 12 bases between. The CDR3 is 15 residues long. Germline V gives CDR1 SNHLY, CDR2 FYNNEI.

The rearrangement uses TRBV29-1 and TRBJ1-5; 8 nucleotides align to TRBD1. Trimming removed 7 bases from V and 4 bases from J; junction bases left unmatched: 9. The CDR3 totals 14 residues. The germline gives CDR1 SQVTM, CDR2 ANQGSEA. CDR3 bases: TGCAGCGCCAAACAGACAGGGGAAAATCAGCCCCAGCATTTT. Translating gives CSAKQTGENQPQHF. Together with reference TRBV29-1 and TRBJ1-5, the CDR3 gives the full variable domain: SAVISQKPSRDICQRGTSLTIQCQVDSQVTMMFWYRQQPGQSLTLIATANQGSEATYESGFVIDKFPISRPNLTFSTLTVSNMSPEDSSIYLCSAKQTGENQPQHFGDGTRLSIL.

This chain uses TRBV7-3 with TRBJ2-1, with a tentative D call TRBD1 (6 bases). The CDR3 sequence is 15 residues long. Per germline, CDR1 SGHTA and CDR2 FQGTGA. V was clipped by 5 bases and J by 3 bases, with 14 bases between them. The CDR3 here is CASSAEGTNYNEQFF. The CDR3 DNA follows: TGTGCCAGCAGCGCCGAGGGGACAAACTACAATGAGCAGTTCTTC.

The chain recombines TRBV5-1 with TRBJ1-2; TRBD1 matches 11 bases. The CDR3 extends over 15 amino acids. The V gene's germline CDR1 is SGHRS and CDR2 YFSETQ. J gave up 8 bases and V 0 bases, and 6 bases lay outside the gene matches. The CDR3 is CASSLAGQGAEGYTF. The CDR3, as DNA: TGCGCCAGCAGCTTGGCCGGACAGGGGGCTGAGGGCTACACCTTC.

The CDR3 protein is CASRALATDTQYF. In DNA form, the CDR3 reads TGTGCCAGCAGAGCGCTAGCGACAGATACGCAGTATTTT. The chain carries TRBV7-2 and TRBJ2-3; D is possibly TRBD2 (6 bases). V lost 6 bases and J lost 3, with 10 bases in between. Looked up from germline, CDR1 is SGHTA and CDR2 is FQGNSA. The CDR3 has 13 amino acids.

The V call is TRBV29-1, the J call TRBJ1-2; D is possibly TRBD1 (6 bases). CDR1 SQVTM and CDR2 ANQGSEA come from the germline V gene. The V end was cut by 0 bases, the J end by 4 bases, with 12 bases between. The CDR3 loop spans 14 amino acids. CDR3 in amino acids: CSVEERGGTYGYTF. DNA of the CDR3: TGCAGCGTTGAAGAACGAGGGGGAACCTATGGCTACACCTTC.

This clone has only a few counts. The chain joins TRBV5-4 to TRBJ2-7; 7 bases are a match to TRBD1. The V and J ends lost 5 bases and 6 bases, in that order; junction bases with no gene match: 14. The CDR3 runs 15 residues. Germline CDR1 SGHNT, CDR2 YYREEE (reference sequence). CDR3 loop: CASSSQGQRSGEQYF. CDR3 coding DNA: TGTGCCAGCAGTTCCCAGGGACAGCGATCGGGCGAGCAGTACTTC.

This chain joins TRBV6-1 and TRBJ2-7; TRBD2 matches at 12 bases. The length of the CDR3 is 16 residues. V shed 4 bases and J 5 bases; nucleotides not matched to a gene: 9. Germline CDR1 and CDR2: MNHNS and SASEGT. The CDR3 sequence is CASSAVRTSGTHEQYF. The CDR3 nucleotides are TGTGCCAGCAGTGCGGTCCGGACTAGCGGGACCCACGAGCAGTACTTC.

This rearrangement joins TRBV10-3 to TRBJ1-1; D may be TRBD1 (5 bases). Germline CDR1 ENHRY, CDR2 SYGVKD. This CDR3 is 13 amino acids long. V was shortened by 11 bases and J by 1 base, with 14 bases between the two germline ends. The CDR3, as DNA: TGTGCCTCTTTGAAGACAGCGAACACTGAAGCTTTCTTT. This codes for CASLKTANTEAFF.

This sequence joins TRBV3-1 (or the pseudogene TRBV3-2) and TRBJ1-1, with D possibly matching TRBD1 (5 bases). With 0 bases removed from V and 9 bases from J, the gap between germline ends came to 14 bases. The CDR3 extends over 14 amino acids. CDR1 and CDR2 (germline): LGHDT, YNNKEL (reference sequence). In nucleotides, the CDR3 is TGTGCCAGCAGCCAAGATGGAGCAGGGCGTCAAGCTTTCTTT. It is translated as CASSQDGAGRQAFF.

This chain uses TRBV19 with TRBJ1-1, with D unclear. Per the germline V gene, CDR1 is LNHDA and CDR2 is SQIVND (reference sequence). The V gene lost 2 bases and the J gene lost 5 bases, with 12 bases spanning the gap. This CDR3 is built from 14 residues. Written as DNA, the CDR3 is TGTGCCAGTAGTATACGAGGAGCGGGGACTGAAGCTTTCTTT. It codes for CASSIRGAGTEAFF.

The CDR3 region is CASSPQGSNEKLFF. CDR3 coding DNA: TGCGCCAGCAGCCCACAGGGTTCTAATGAAAAACTGTTTTTT. The rearrangement links TRBV5-1 to TRBJ1-4; tentative D call: TRBD1 (6 bases). The CDR3 contains 14 residues. Germline V CDR1 and CDR2: SGHRS, YFSETQ. V dropped 4 bases and J dropped 3 bases, with 10 bases sitting between them.

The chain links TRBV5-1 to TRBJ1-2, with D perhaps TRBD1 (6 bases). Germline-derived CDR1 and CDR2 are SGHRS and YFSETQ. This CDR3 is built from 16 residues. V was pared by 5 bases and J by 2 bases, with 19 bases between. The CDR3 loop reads CASSHGQTPTNYGYTF. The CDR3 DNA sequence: TGCGCCAGCAGTCACGGACAGACCCCCACCAACTATGGCTACACCTTC.

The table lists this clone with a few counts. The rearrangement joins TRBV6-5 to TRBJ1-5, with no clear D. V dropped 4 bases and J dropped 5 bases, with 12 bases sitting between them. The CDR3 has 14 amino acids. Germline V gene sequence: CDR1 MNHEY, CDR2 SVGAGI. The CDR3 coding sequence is TGTGCCAGCAGTTCCGCCTGGAGCGATCAGCCCCAGCATTTT. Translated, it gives CASSSAWSDQPQHF.

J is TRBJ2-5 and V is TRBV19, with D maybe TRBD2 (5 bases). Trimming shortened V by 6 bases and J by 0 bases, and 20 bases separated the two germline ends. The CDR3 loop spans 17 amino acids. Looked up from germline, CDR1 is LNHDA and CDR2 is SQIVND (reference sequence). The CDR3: CASSLKELKRNQETQYF. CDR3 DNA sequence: TGTGCCAGTAGCCTCAAAGAATTGAAGCGGAACCAAGAGACCCAGTACTTC.

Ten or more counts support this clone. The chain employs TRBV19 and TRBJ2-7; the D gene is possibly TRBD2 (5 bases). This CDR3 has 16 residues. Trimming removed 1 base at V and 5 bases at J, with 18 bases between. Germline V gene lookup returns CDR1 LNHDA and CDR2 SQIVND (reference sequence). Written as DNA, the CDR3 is TGTGCCAGTAGTATAGCGCATAGCGCCGCGAGGCACGAGCAGTACTTC. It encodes CASSIAHSAARHEQYF. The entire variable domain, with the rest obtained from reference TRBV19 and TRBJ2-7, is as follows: DGGITQSPKYLFRKEGQNVTLSCEQNLNHDAMYWYRQDPGQGLRLIYYSQIVNDFQKGDIAEGYSVSREKKESFPLTVTSAQKNPTAFYLCASSIAHSAARHEQYFGPGTRLTVT.

The CDR3 here is CASSYSWGGNEQYF. CDR3 sequence (DNA): TGTGCCAGCAGTTACTCGTGGGGAGGGAACGAGCAGTACTTC. The gene calls are TRBV6-5 and TRBJ2-7; 7 nucleotides agree with TRBD2. The CDR3 is 14 amino acids. The V segment lost 0 bases and the J segment 5 bases; nucleotides outside the gene matches: 4. CDR1 is MNHEY, CDR2 SVGAGI, per germline.

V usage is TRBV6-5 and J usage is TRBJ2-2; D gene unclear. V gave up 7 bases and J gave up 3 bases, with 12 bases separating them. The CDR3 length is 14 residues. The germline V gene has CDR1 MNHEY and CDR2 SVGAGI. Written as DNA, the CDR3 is TGTGCCAGCACGATGATTCGAGACACCGGGGAGCTGTTTTTT. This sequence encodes CASTMIRDTGELFF.

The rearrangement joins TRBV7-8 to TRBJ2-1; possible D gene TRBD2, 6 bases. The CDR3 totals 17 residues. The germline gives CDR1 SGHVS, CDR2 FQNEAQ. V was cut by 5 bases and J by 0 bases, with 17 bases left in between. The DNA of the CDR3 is TGTGCCAGCAGCCCCGCCAGCGGGTTCAGCTCCTACAATGAGCAGTTCTTC. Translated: CASSPASGFSSYNEQFF.

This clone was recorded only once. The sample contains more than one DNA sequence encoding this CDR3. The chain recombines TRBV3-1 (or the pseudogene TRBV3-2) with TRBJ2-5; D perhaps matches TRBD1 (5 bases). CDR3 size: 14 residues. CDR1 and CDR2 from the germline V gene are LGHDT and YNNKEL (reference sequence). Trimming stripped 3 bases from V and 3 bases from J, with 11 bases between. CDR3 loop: CASSHLGAEETQYF. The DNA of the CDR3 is TGTGCCAGCAGCCATCTAGGGGCAGAAGAGACCCAGTACTTC.

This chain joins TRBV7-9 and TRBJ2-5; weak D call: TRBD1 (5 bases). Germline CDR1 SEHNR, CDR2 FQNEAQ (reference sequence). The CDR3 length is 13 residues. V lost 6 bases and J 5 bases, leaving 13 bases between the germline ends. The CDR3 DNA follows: TGTGCCAGCAGGCTTGCAGGGCTGGAGACCCAGTACTTC. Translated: CASRLAGLETQYF.

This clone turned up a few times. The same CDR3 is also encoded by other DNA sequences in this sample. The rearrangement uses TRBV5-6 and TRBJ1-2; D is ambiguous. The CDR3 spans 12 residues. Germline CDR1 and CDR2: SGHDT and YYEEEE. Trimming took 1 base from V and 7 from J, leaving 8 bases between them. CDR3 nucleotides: TGTGCCAGCAGCTTGCTTGGAGCTGGCTACACCTTC. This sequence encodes CASSLLGAGYTF.

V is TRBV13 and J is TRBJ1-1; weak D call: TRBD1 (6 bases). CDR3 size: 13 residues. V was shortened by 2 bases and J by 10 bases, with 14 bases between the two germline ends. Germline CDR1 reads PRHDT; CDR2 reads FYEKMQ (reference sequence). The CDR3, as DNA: TGTGCCAGCAGCTTATGGGACAAAGCCTCAGCTTTCTTT. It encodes CASSLWDKASAFF.